Following are 21 T cell receptor beta chains from one sample sequenced in a study of regulatory T cells in long-lasting Graves disease. Time point here: persistent/refractory GD, antithyroid drugs over 5 years with positive TRAb. PBMC-extracted RNA yielded the TCR library. Building of the TCR beta libraries involved iRepertoire HTBI primers and Arm-PCR of CDR3 regions. TCRdb re-called the multiplex PCR reads with MiXCR, one entry per CDR3 protein. The repertoire holds 310,000 or so distinct CDR3 sequences, with around 20% as singletons. The sample in question was peripheral blood mononuclear cells (PBMCs), obtained when the disease was refractory, from a patient treated with antithyroid drugs. These receptors originate from a female donor with Graves disease.

This chain joins TRBV5-1 and TRBJ2-3, with TRBD2 matching 7 bases. Per the germline V gene, CDR1 is SGHRS and CDR2 is YFSETQ. Trimming took 3 bases from V and 0 from J; bases not matched to a gene: 1. The CDR3 length is 14 residues. The CDR3 nucleotides are TGCGCCAGCAGCTGGGGGGGGAGCACAGATACGCAGTATTTT. Amino acids: CASSWGGSTDTQYF.

The rearrangement joins TRBV29-1 to TRBJ2-6; 8 nucleotides align to TRBD1. From germline, CDR1 is SQVTM and CDR2 ANQGSEA. The CDR3 consists of 16 residues. V lost 4 bases, J lost 0 bases, and 5 bases stayed unmatched. CDR3 in amino acids: CSVGLTGASGANVLTF. The CDR3 bases are TGCAGCGTTGGGCTGACAGGGGCCTCTGGGGCCAACGTCCTGACTTTC.

This rearrangement joins TRBV19 to TRBJ1-4; no reliable D call. CDR1 and CDR2 (germline): LNHDA, SQIVND (reference sequence). There are 16 residues in the CDR3. Trimming removed 7 bases from V and 0 bases from J, with 15 bases in between. CDR3 coding DNA: TGTGCCAGTAACCAACTGCGGGGTGCAACTAATGAAAAACTGTTTTTT. It translates to CASNQLRGATNEKLFF.

This clonotype is a singleton in its sample. Lacking the conserved final phenylalanine or tryptophan, this CDR3 likely reflects a read error. The rearrangement joins TRBV28 to TRBJ1-1; D is uncertain. Deletions cut 2 bases from V and 0 bases from J, with 4 bases between. This CDR3 has 13 residues. Germline loops: CDR1 MDHEN, CDR2 SYDVKM. The CDR3 bases are TGTGCCAGCAGTTTAGGGTTGAACACTGAAGCTTTCTCC. Residues: CASSLGLNTEAFS.

The V gene is TRBV5-6, the J gene TRBJ2-5; TRBD1 agrees at 7 bases. Losses at the gene ends were 2 bases for V and 5 bases for J; bases not matched to a gene: 3. The CDR3 loop spans 13 amino acids. Germline loops: CDR1 SGHDT, CDR2 YYEEEE. CDR3 sequence: CASSLQGFETQYF. In DNA form, the CDR3 reads TGTGCCAGCAGCTTACAGGGGTTTGAGACCCAGTACTTC.

This clonotype showed up many times. The CDR3 protein is CASSLQGALGYTF. CDR3 DNA sequence: TGTGCCAGCAGCCTACAGGGGGCGCTTGGCTACACCTTC. The chain employs TRBV28 and TRBJ1-2; 9 bases agree with TRBD1. Trimming removed 6 bases from V and 7 bases from J; junction bases left unmatched: 6. The germline V gene has CDR1 MDHEN and CDR2 SYDVKM. There are 13 residues in the CDR3.

V and J are TRBV20-1 and TRBJ2-2; TRBD2 matches 10 bases. CDR1 is DFQATT and CDR2 is SNEGSKA in the germline V gene (reference sequence). The CDR3 contains 15 residues. The V and J ends lost 1 base and 5 bases, in that order; junction bases with no gene match: 4. The chain's CDR3 is CSARASGSWTGELFF. The CDR3 DNA sequence: TGCAGTGCTAGAGCTAGCGGGAGTTGGACCGGGGAGCTGTTTTTT.

This clonotype was picked up many times. The CDR3 is CARYRGPGELFF. In nucleotides, the CDR3 is TGTGCCCGTTACAGGGGTCCCGGGGAGCTGTTTTTT. This chain links TRBV2 with TRBJ2-2, with 7 nucleotides matching TRBD1. Per the germline V gene, CDR1 is SNHLY and CDR2 is FYNNEI. This CDR3 spans 12 amino acids. The J segment lost 6 bases and the V segment lost 11 bases, leaving 6 bases of the junction unmatched.

This clonotype was recorded a few times. The chain uses TRBV3-1 and TRBJ1-2; 7 positions match TRBD1. J was trimmed by 5 bases and V by 1 base; bases with no gene match: 4. CDR3 length: 14 amino acids. The germline V gene encodes CDR1 LGHDT and CDR2 YNNKEL (reference sequence). The CDR3 loop is CASSQVAQGYGYTF. CDR3 bases: TGTGCCAGCAGCCAAGTGGCACAGGGGTATGGCTACACCTTC.

This clonotype was observed a few times. The chain combines TRBV16 with TRBJ2-7; D not certain. The germline gives CDR1 KGHSY, CDR2 FQNENV. V was pared by 4 bases and J by 4 bases, with 8 bases between. CDR3 length equals 12 residues. CDR3 sequence (DNA): TGTGCCAGCAGCCGTGACCGTTACGAGCAGTACTTC. It is translated as CASSRDRYEQYF.

This clonotype was seen repeatedly, ten times or more. The genes are TRBV10-3 and TRBJ2-5; D gene ambiguous. Germline CDR1 and CDR2: ENHRY and SYGVKD. Trimming took off 2 bases at V and 5 bases at J, with 12 bases between the two ends. This CDR3 comprises 14 residues. CDR3 in DNA: TGTGCCATCAGTGAGACTCCCCAGGCGGAGACCCAGTACTTC. Translating gives CAISETPQAETQYF.

The rearrangement links TRBV2 to TRBJ1-1; D gene ambiguous. The CDR3 totals 13 residues. Trimming stripped 6 bases from V and 2 bases from J, with 10 bases between. Germline values: CDR1 SNHLY, CDR2 FYNNEI. The CDR3 loop reads CASREQDNTEAFF. The CDR3 coding sequence is TGTGCCAGCAGAGAACAAGATAACACTGAAGCTTTCTTT.

V usage is TRBV30 and J usage is TRBJ2-2, with 7 bases aligning to TRBD2. CDR1 is GTSNPN, CDR2 SVGIG, per germline (reference sequence). The CDR3 covers 16 residues. V was clipped by 1 base and J by 1 base; unmatched bases: 6. CDR3 protein: CAWSGEGRMNTGELFF. The CDR3 DNA reads TGTGCCTGGAGTGGGGAGGGGCGGATGAACACCGGGGAGCTGTTTTTT.

Concerning this clonotype itself: The CDR3 end shows no conserved phenylalanine or tryptophan, and so a read error is likely. The chain has TRBV9 and TRBJ2-7, with 11 bases aligning to TRBD2. The germline V gene has CDR1 SGDLS and CDR2 YYNGEE. V trimming: 4 bases; J trimming: 5 bases; junction bases outside the gene matches: 8. This CDR3 comprises 15 residues. The CDR3 DNA reads TGTGCCAGCAGCCCAAAGACTAGCGGGAACCACGAGCAGTACTCC. This gives the protein CASSPKTSGNHEQYS.

This clonotype was found a few times. As DNA, the CDR3 is TGTGCCAGCAGTTACGACCGGGCCCCGCAGTATTTT. Protein: CASSYDRAPQYF. The genes are TRBV6-2 or TRBV6-3 and TRBJ2-3; no clear D. This CDR3 has 12 amino acids. Trimming removed 2 bases from V and 10 bases from J, with 10 bases in between. CDR1 and CDR2 (germline): MNHEY, SVGEGT.

This chain joins TRBV7-2 and TRBJ1-1; no clear D. Between the trimmed V and J ends, which lost 3 bases and 1 base, there was a span of 9 bases. The germline gives CDR1 SGHTA, CDR2 FQGNSA. The CDR3 consists of 14 residues. The CDR3 nucleotides read TGTGCCAGCAGCTTCGGGGTTGGGAACACTGAAGCTTTCTTT. Translation: CASSFGVGNTEAFF.

The V and J genes are TRBV29-1 and TRBJ2-7, with 14 bases aligning to TRBD2. The length of the CDR3 is 16 residues. The V gene's germline CDR1 is SQVTM and CDR2 ANQGSEA. Germline trimming cut 0 bases from V and 3 bases from J; bases unmatched to any gene: 4. The CDR3 coding sequence is TGCAGCGTTGAAGACTTCGGGACTAGCGGGAGCTACGAGCAGTACTTC. This encodes CSVEDFGTSGSYEQYF.

The chain combines TRBV11-3 with TRBJ2-3; D is perhaps TRBD2 (6 bases). V lost 0 bases to trimming and J lost 2 bases, with 21 bases between them. This CDR3 is 19 amino acids long. Germline CDR1 and CDR2: SGHNT and YENEEA. The CDR3 sequence is CASSLDPDSWDSITDTQYF. The CDR3 DNA is TGTGCCAGCAGCTTAGATCCTGATAGTTGGGACTCTATCACAGATACGCAGTATTTT.

This clonotype was observed at least ten times. The chain carries TRBV12-3 or TRBV12-4 and TRBJ1-2, with a possible D match to TRBD1 (6 bases). V gave up 0 bases and J gave up 4 bases, with 9 bases separating them. This CDR3 has 14 amino acids. CDR3: CASSLASQGYGYTF. Written as DNA, the CDR3 is TGTGCCAGCAGTTTAGCGTCACAGGGCTATGGCTACACCTTC.

The CDR3, as DNA: TGTGCCAGCAGCGGCGTTACAGGACAAAGAAGAAACACCATATATTTT. Its protein is CASSGVTGQRRNTIYF. The chain couples TRBV6-2 or TRBV6-3 to TRBJ1-3, with D possibly matching TRBD1 (5 bases). This CDR3 contains 16 residues. Trimming removed 6 bases from V and 5 bases from J, with 20 bases in between. Germline V gene sequence: CDR1 MNHEY, CDR2 SVGEGT.

This clonotype was counted many times. The chain employs TRBV6-5 and TRBJ2-1; 8 positions match TRBD2. Germline CDR1 MNHEY, CDR2 SVGAGI. There are 14 residues in the CDR3. The V segment lost 4 bases and the J segment 13 bases; nucleotides outside the gene matches: 12. CDR3 sequence: CASSSLAGESGQFF. In DNA form, the CDR3 reads TGTGCCAGCAGTTCCCTAGCGGGTGAGAGTGGCCAGTTCTTC.